The 29 T cell receptor beta chains listed next were all sequenced from one sample in a study of blood T cells in healthy people across ages. The second PCR ran 7 to 11 cycles with a sample-barcoded 5' primer and J-beta primers. TCRdb reprocessed the 5' RACE reads with MiXCR, giving one entry per CDR3 protein. Altogether some 1.1 million distinct CDR3 sequences are present, roughly two fifths being singletons, with the ten largest covering under 15%. Sequenced: blood. These receptors were taken from a man between 18 and 35 years old in good health.

V gene TRBV24-1 combines with J gene TRBJ1-1; a possible D gene is TRBD1 (5 bases). The CDR3 contains 15 residues. The germline gives CDR1 KGHDR, CDR2 SFDVKD. With 5 bases removed from V and 4 bases from J, the gap between germline ends came to 16 bases. Here the CDR3 DNA reads TGTGCCACCAGTGCGGGGGAGGGAGGGAGCACTGAAGCTTTCTTT. Translating it yields CATSAGEGGSTEAFF.

The chain employs TRBV7-2 and TRBJ2-7, with 7 positions matching TRBD1. V shed 5 bases and J 1 base; nucleotides not matched to a gene: 5. The germline CDR1 and CDR2 sequences are SGHTA and FQGNSA. The CDR3 consists of 14 residues. CDR3 amino acids: CASSEDRQSYEQYF. The CDR3 DNA is TGTGCCAGCAGCGAGGACAGGCAATCCTACGAGCAGTACTTC. Together with reference TRBV7-2 and TRBJ2-7, the CDR3 gives the full variable domain: GAGVSQSPSNKVTEKGKDVELRCDPISGHTALYWYRQSLGQGLEFLIYFQGNSAPDKSGLPSDRFSAERTGGSVSTLTIQRTQQEDSAVYLCASSEDRQSYEQYFGPGTRLTVT.

This clonotype appeared a few times. J is TRBJ2-1 and V is TRBV2; D is ambiguous. The CDR3 covers 12 residues. Germline-derived CDR1 and CDR2 are SNHLY and FYNNEI. V lost 3 bases to trimming and J lost 5 bases, with 5 bases between them. The CDR3 sequence: CASSDPNNEQFF. CDR3 coding DNA: TGTGCCAGCAGTGATCCCAACAATGAGCAGTTCTTC.

The J gene is TRBJ1-4, the V gene TRBV4-2; D call uncertain. From germline, CDR1 is LGHNA and CDR2 YNFKEQ. The V gene lost 3 bases and the J gene lost 3 bases, with 14 bases spanning the gap. The CDR3 is 16 amino acids. The CDR3 reads CASSQGSPGANEKLFF. In nucleotides, the CDR3 is TGTGCCAGCAGCCAGGGCAGCCCCGGGGCTAATGAAAAACTGTTTTTT.

The chain links TRBV13 to TRBJ2-7; D assignment may be TRBD1 or TRBD2 (5 bases each). Trimming left V 2 bases short and J 2 bases short, with 19 bases between. The CDR3 runs to 17 residues. Germline CDR1 PRHDT, CDR2 FYEKMQ (reference sequence). CDR3 protein: CASSLRDPKEVTYEQYF. The CDR3 DNA follows: TGTGCCAGCAGCTTAAGGGACCCCAAGGAGGTAACCTACGAGCAGTACTTC.

This clonotype was seen more than once but under ten times. The chain is built from TRBV4-1 and TRBJ2-7; D is perhaps TRBD2 (5 bases). The CDR3 consists of 15 residues. Germline CDR1 is MGHRA and CDR2 is YSYEKL. The ends were cut back, 0 bases at V and 0 bases at J, with 9 bases in the middle. The CDR3 DNA reads TGCGCCAGCAGCCAAGAACCGGGGAGCTCCTACGAGCAGTACTTC. Its protein product is CASSQEPGSSYEQYF.

This chain uses TRBV11-2 with TRBJ1-6, with a possible D match to TRBD1 (5 bases). The V and J ends lost 5 bases and 7 bases respectively, with 15 bases between them. In germline, CDR1 is SGHAT, CDR2 FQNNGV. The CDR3 loop spans 15 amino acids. CDR3: CASSPGAGTNSPLHF. The CDR3 DNA follows: TGTGCCAGCAGCCCTGGGGCAGGGACCAATTCACCCCTCCACTTT.

This clonotype was picked up many times. V is TRBV10-3 and J is TRBJ2-5, with TRBD1 as a possible D gene (6 bases). Between the trimmed V and J ends, which lost 3 bases and 1 base, there was a span of 12 bases. The length of the CDR3 is 15 residues. Germline V gives CDR1 ENHRY, CDR2 SYGVKD. The CDR3: CAISDVTGTQETQYF. CDR3 coding DNA: TGTGCCATCAGTGACGTAACAGGGACCCAAGAGACCCAGTACTTC.

The sample holds many counts of this clonotype. The chain employs TRBV29-1 and TRBJ2-3; 11 positions match TRBD2. Per germline, CDR1 SQVTM and CDR2 ANQGSEA. The CDR3 consists of 13 residues. Written as DNA, the CDR3 is TGCATCAGATTGACTAGCGGGGAGGATACGCAGTATTTT. Translating gives CIRLTSGEDTQYF.

This clonotype was detected only a few times. The rearrangement joins TRBV30 to TRBJ1-2, with D perhaps matching TRBD1 (6 bases). Germline V lookup: CDR1 GTSNPN, CDR2 SVGIG (reference sequence). This CDR3 region has 13 residues. With 2 bases removed from V and 8 bases from J, the gap between germline ends came to 15 bases. The CDR3 region is CAWSHRETGGYTF. CDR3 sequence (DNA): TGTGCCTGGAGTCACAGGGAAACGGGGGGCTACACCTTC.

This clonotype occurred many times. The genes are TRBV5-1 and TRBJ2-7, with D hard to call. CDR3 length: 13 residues. Germline V gene sequence: CDR1 SGHRS, CDR2 YFSETQ. V was cut by 5 bases and J by 0 bases, with 9 bases left in between. The CDR3 is CASRVPTSYEQYF. Written as DNA, the CDR3 is TGCGCCAGCAGGGTTCCGACCTCCTACGAGCAGTACTTC.

This clonotype was observed a few times. The chain uses TRBV2 and TRBJ1-6; a weak D match, TRBD1 (5 bases). V was pared by 2 bases and J by 0 bases, with 14 bases between. The CDR3 has 18 amino acids. The V gene's germline CDR1 is SNHLY and CDR2 FYNNEI. The CDR3 spells CASSESRQRSSYNSPLHF. CDR3 DNA sequence: TGTGCCAGCAGTGAATCCAGACAGAGGAGCTCCTATAATTCACCCCTCCACTTT.

This clonotype has just a few counts. V is TRBV7-2 and J is TRBJ1-2; D unclear. CDR3 length equals 14 residues. Trimming took 4 bases from V and 1 from J, leaving 10 bases between them. Germline V gene lookup returns CDR1 SGHTA and CDR2 FQGNSA. The chain's CDR3 is CASSSGNFNYGYTF. In nucleotides, the CDR3 is TGTGCCAGCAGCTCCGGCAATTTTAACTATGGCTACACCTTC.

This clonotype was recorded at least ten times. J is TRBJ1-5 and V is TRBV4-2; a possible D gene is TRBD1 (5 bases). CDR3 length: 14 amino acids. CDR1 is LGHNA, CDR2 YNFKEQ, per germline. Trimming removed 1 base from V and 4 bases from J, with 8 bases in between. CDR3 DNA: TGTGCCAGCAGCCAAGGGACACCGAATCAGCCCCAGCATTTT. Encoded protein: CASSQGTPNQPQHF.

This clonotype was seen a few times. The J gene is TRBJ1-2, the V gene TRBV7-2, with TRBD1 matching 8 bases. The CDR3 runs to 14 residues. The V gene's germline CDR1 is SGHTA and CDR2 FQGNSA. V trimming: 7 bases; J trimming: 6 bases; junction bases outside the gene matches: 10. The CDR3 coding sequence is TGTGCCAGCAACACGGACAGGGTTTTGAATGGCTACACCTTC. Encoded protein: CASNTDRVLNGYTF.

The chain is built from TRBV5-1 and TRBJ2-7; weak D call: TRBD2 (5 bases). Between the trimmed V and J ends, which lost 0 bases and 5 bases, there was a span of 12 bases. Germline-derived CDR1 and CDR2 are SGHRS and YFSETQ. This CDR3 contains 14 residues. This chain's CDR3 is CASSLGRDSDEQYF. Written as DNA, the CDR3 is TGCGCCAGCAGCTTGGGAAGGGATAGCGACGAGCAGTACTTC.

The V call is TRBV6-1, the J call TRBJ1-2; D remains unclear. Between the trimmed V and J ends, which lost 1 base and 0 bases, there was a span of 6 bases. Germline assignment: CDR1 MNHNS and CDR2 SASEGT. This CDR3 is built from 14 residues. CDR3 protein: CASSEGTANYGYTF. DNA for the CDR3: TGTGCCAGCAGTGAAGGAACCGCTAACTATGGCTACACCTTC.

The chain employs TRBV20-1 and TRBJ1-1; D is unresolved. The V gene's germline CDR1 is DFQATT and CDR2 SNEGSKA (reference sequence). V was shortened by 5 bases and J by 4 bases, with 8 bases between the two germline ends. The CDR3 runs 11 residues. In nucleotides, the CDR3 is TGCAGTGCTCGCCTCATCACTGAAGCTTTCTTT. Its protein is CSARLITEAFF.

The gene calls are TRBV7-2 and TRBJ2-1, with TRBD1 matching 9 bases. V lost 1 base and J lost 3; bases outside the gene matches: 10. Germline V CDR1 and CDR2: SGHTA, FQGNSA. The CDR3 totals 18 residues. The CDR3 coding sequence is TGTGCCAGCAGCTTAGTCGACAGGGGGTCGGGGGGCTACAATGAGCAGTTCTTC. Residues: CASSLVDRGSGGYNEQFF.

The rearrangement uses TRBV6-1 and TRBJ1-6; perhaps TRBD1 as D (5 bases). Germline V lookup: CDR1 MNHNS, CDR2 SASEGT. The V and J ends lost 1 base and 7 bases respectively, with 11 bases between them. The CDR3 has 15 residues. The CDR3, as DNA: TGTGCCAGCAGTGAAGATATGGGACCCAATTCACCCCTCCACTTT. Protein sequence: CASSEDMGPNSPLHF.

This clonotype was picked up a small number of times. J is TRBJ1-4 and V is TRBV7-2, with 8 bases fitting TRBD1. V lost 5 bases and J lost 10; bases outside the gene matches: 12. The CDR3 consists of 15 residues. The germline V gene has CDR1 SGHTA and CDR2 FQGNSA. The CDR3 nucleotides are TGTGCCAGCAGCCCTCCAAACGGACAGGGAGCAAAACTGTTTTTT. Translating it yields CASSPPNGQGAKLFF.

This clonotype was picked up a small number of times. The chain links TRBV7-3 to TRBJ2-3; a weak D match, TRBD1 (6 bases). V gave up 2 bases and J gave up 3 bases, with 12 bases separating them. CDR1 is SGHTA, CDR2 FQGTGA, per germline. The CDR3 has 15 residues. The CDR3 DNA reads TGTGCCAGCAGCTTAGGGGGCTCCGGTACAGATACGCAGTATTTT. It specifies CASSLGGSGTDTQYF.

This clonotype was found a few times. This sequence joins TRBV7-9 and TRBJ1-2, with 10 nucleotides matching TRBD1. V shed 6 bases and J 7 bases; nucleotides not matched to a gene: 8. Per the germline V gene, CDR1 is SEHNR and CDR2 is FQNEAQ (reference sequence). CDR3 length: 14 amino acids. CDR3 amino acids: CASSSGTGAGGYTF. CDR3 nucleotide sequence: TGTGCCAGCAGTTCCGGGACAGGGGCTGGTGGCTACACCTTC.

The V call is TRBV6-2 or TRBV6-3, the J call TRBJ2-4; unclear D gene. Trimming shortened V by 6 bases and J by 2 bases, and 5 bases separated the two germline ends. Germline-derived CDR1 and CDR2 are MNHEY and SVGEGT. The CDR3 covers 12 residues. CDR3 sequence reads: CASSLPKNIQYF. The CDR3 nucleotides read TGTGCCAGCAGCCTTCCCAAAAACATTCAGTACTTC.

The J gene is TRBJ2-1, the V gene TRBV7-6; 7 nucleotides match TRBD1. Germline-derived CDR1 and CDR2 are SGHVS and FNYEAQ. V was clipped by 5 bases and J by 8 bases; unmatched bases: 12. The CDR3 runs 15 residues. CDR3 in DNA: TGTGCCAGCAGCGATACAGGGGTGGATTACGATGAGCAGTTCTTC. Amino acid sequence: CASSDTGVDYDEQFF.

This clonotype was picked up a small number of times. This chain uses TRBV4-1 with TRBJ2-1; 7 bases line up with TRBD1. The CDR3 spans 15 residues. Germline values: CDR1 MGHRA, CDR2 YSYEKL. The V and J ends lost 2 bases and 2 bases, in that order; junction bases with no gene match: 3. The CDR3 is CASSQTGTAYNEQFF. Written as DNA, the CDR3 is TGCGCCAGCAGCCAAACCGGGACAGCCTACAATGAGCAGTTCTTC.

In this sample, this clonotype turned up a few times. The DNA of the CDR3 is TGTGCCAGCAGCCCATCCCAGTACGAGCAGTTCTTC. This gives the protein CASSPSQYEQFF. The chain joins TRBV4-2 to TRBJ2-1, with no clear D. The germline gives CDR1 LGHNA, CDR2 YNFKEQ. The CDR3 extends over 12 amino acids. The V gene lost 4 bases and the J gene lost 10 bases, with 11 bases spanning the gap.

The chain has TRBV6-5 and TRBJ1-1, with unresolved D. The V and J ends lost 5 bases and 8 bases respectively, with 12 bases between them. Germline lookup yields CDR1 MNHEY and CDR2 SVGAGI. CDR3 length: 12 residues. CDR3 bases: TGTGCCAGCAGTCGACCGAGTCTCGAAGCTTTCTTT. Its translation is CASSRPSLEAFF.

The CDR3 DNA is TGCGCCAGCAGCTATGGACAGGGGGCCACCTACACTGAAGCTTTCTTT. Translated: CASSYGQGATYTEAFF. The chain carries TRBV5-1 and TRBJ1-1; 11 nucleotides match TRBD1. This CDR3 is built from 16 residues. Looked up from germline, CDR1 is SGHRS and CDR2 is YFSETQ. Trimming removed 3 bases from V and 3 bases from J; junction bases left unmatched: 7. The full variable domain, in which reference TRBV5-1 and TRBJ1-1 provide the parts outside the CDR3, is KAGVTQTPRYLIKTRGQQVTLSCSPISGHRSVSWYQQTPGQGLQFLFEYFSETQRNKGNFPGRFSGRQFSNSRSEMNVSTLELGDSALYLCASSYGQGATYTEAFFGQGTRLTVV.